Described below is a single T cell receptor beta chain sequence and its context. The antigen is not known. Germline CDR1 is SGHTA and CDR2 is FQGNSA. The CDR3 runs 13 residues. Trimming stripped 0 bases from V and 7 bases from J, with 9 bases between. This record belongs to a study of neoadjuvant nivolumab and ipilimumab in lung cancer. Study findings and constraints: Only two of four nivolumab-treated tumors gained richness and clonality by surgery. Only a small number of samples underwent TCR sequencing.

Profiled with immunoSEQ multiplex PCR; TCRdb holds only in-frame clones, not every one. The sample has tens of thousands of clones, about 91% seen once. The sequencing here drew on peripheral blood, taken before neoadjuvant nivolumab, alone or with ipilimumab. This TCR was recovered from an adult with non-small cell lung cancer. This chain links TRBV7-2 with TRBJ1-1; D call uncertain. CDR3 loop: CASSLAPSSEAFF. In nucleotides, the CDR3 is TGTGCCAGCAGCTTAGCGCCCAGCAGTGAAGCTTTCTTT.